These 27 T cell receptor beta chains were sequenced from one sample in a study of blood T cell repertoires in COVID-19. Sequenced by immunoSEQ multiplex PCR; TCRdb stores in-frame clones only, minus some. The repertoire consists of some 63,000 clones, with approximately 85% occurring once and the leading ten covering about 16%. The sample consisted of peripheral blood. The source of these receptors is a human donor in a cohort sampled during active COVID-19.

This rearrangement joins TRBV9 to TRBJ1-3; TRBD1 matches 7 bases. J gave up 0 bases and V 3 bases, and 9 bases lay outside the gene matches. The CDR3 loop spans 17 amino acids. Per the germline V gene, CDR1 is SGDLS and CDR2 is YYNGEE. CDR3: CASSAPTGPHSGNTIYF. The CDR3 DNA is TGTGCCAGCAGCGCCCCGACAGGGCCTCACTCTGGAAACACCATATATTTT.

The chain joins TRBV10-3 to TRBJ1-6, with 9 bases aligning to TRBD1. CDR3 length: 16 residues. CDR1 and CDR2 from the germline V gene are ENHRY and SYGVKD. Trimming took 6 bases from V and 1 from J; bases not matched to a gene: 4. The CDR3 DNA reads as TGTGCCATCAGGGAGGACAGGGGATCCTATAATTCACCCCTCCACTTT. It yields the protein CAIREDRGSYNSPLHF.

The DNA of the CDR3 is TGTGCCAGCAGCCAAAGGACAGCTAACACCGGGGAGCTGTTTTTT. Its translation: CASSQRTANTGELFF. The genes are TRBV3-1 (or the pseudogene TRBV3-2) and TRBJ2-2, with D maybe TRBD1 (6 bases). CDR3 length: 15 amino acids. V lost 2 bases and J 2 bases, leaving 9 bases between the germline ends. Germline assignment: CDR1 LGHDT and CDR2 YNNKEL (reference sequence).

The chain joins TRBV18 to TRBJ2-7; 9 bases map to TRBD1. Germline assignment: CDR1 KGHSH and CDR2 LQKENI. The CDR3 contains 14 residues. V trimming: 1 base; J trimming: 6 bases; junction bases outside the gene matches: 4. This CDR3 is CASSPRQGGGEQYF. The CDR3 nucleotides are TGTGCCAGCTCACCACGACAGGGGGGAGGCGAGCAGTACTTC.

V and J are TRBV9 and TRBJ1-1; D is perhaps TRBD1 (6 bases). Germline V gene data show CDR1 as SGDLS and CDR2 as YYNGEE. V lost 3 bases and J 3 bases, leaving 9 bases between the germline ends. This CDR3 spans 13 amino acids. The CDR3 DNA sequence: TGTGCCAGCAGCGATGAGGGGGACACTGAAGCTTTCTTT. Residues: CASSDEGDTEAFF.

CDR3 DNA sequence: TGTGCCTGGATTCACCTAGCTTCCATATATTTT. Protein product: CAWIHLASIYF. J is TRBJ1-3 and V is TRBV30; no firm D call. The length of the CDR3 is 11 residues. Germline-derived CDR1 and CDR2 are GTSNPN and SVGIG (reference sequence). Trimming pared 4 bases from V and 11 bases from J, leaving 12 bases between.

The genes are TRBV25-1 and TRBJ2-3; TRBD1 matches at 7 bases. Trimming took 5 bases from V and 0 from J; bases not matched to a gene: 5. The germline V gene has CDR1 MGHDK and CDR2 SYGVNS. The length of the CDR3 is 15 residues. Here the CDR3 DNA reads TGTGCCAGCAGTAACACAGGGGCTAGCACAGATACGCAGTATTTT. Its protein product is CASSNTGASTDTQYF.

The chain carries TRBV7-2 and TRBJ2-7, with 12 positions matching TRBD2. CDR1 is SGHTA, CDR2 FQGNSA, per germline. There are 18 residues in the CDR3. J gave up 1 base and V 2 bases, and 9 bases lay outside the gene matches. The CDR3 DNA is TGTGCCAGCAGCTTAAGGCTAGCGGGGGGGCTTCGGTCCTACGAGCAGTACTTC. Amino acid sequence: CASSLRLAGGLRSYEQYF.

The rearrangement uses TRBV19 and TRBJ2-4; the match to TRBD2 covers 11 bases. Trimming cost V 3 bases and J 8 bases; bases outside gene matches: 9. CDR1 and CDR2 (germline): LNHDA, SQIVND (reference sequence). CDR3 length: 16 amino acids. CDR3: CASSMISGGAGDIQYF. The CDR3 DNA reads as TGTGCCAGTAGTATGATTAGCGGGGGGGCCGGGGACATTCAGTACTTC.

V is TRBV25-1 and J is TRBJ1-4, with 9 bases lining up with TRBD1. After removal of 0 bases from V and 8 bases from J, the junction contained 13 bases not matched to a gene. The length of the CDR3 is 18 residues. CDR1 and CDR2 from the germline V gene are MGHDK and SYGVNS. The CDR3 DNA follows: TGTGCCAGCAGTGAATATCTCACAGGGGGCCGTTCGAGAGAAAAACTGTTTTTT. It encodes CASSEYLTGGRSREKLFF.

This clone was found once. The chain has TRBV14 and TRBJ2-3; unclear D gene. With 4 bases removed from V and 6 bases from J, the gap between germline ends came to 8 bases. The CDR3 has 12 amino acids. The germline gives CDR1 SGHDN, CDR2 FVKESK. For the CDR3, the DNA is TGTGCCAGCAGCCCTTTCGGGGATACGCAGTATTTT. Translation: CASSPFGDTQYF.

The genes are TRBV5-4 and TRBJ1-6; D possibly corresponds to TRBD1 (6 bases). Germline assignment: CDR1 SGHNT and CDR2 YYREEE (reference sequence). This CDR3 region has 15 residues. Between the trimmed V and J ends, which lost 7 bases and 4 bases, there was a span of 15 bases. The CDR3 bases are TGTGCCAGCGGGAAGGGGGGGGTTTATAATTCACCCCTCCACTTT. Protein product: CASGKGGVYNSPLHF. Combining the CDR3 with reference TRBV5-4 and TRBJ1-6 gives the whole variable domain ETGVTQSPTHLIKTRGQQVTLRCSSQSGHNTVSWYQQALGQGPQFIFQYYREEENGRGNFPPRFSGLQFPNYSSELNVNALELDDSALYLCASGKGGVYNSPLHFGNGTRLTVT.

In DNA, the CDR3 is TGTGCCAGCAGCTTAAAATACTCCGGGACAGGGACCTACGAGCAGTACTTC. Translating gives CASSLKYSGTGTYEQYF. This sequence joins TRBV11-3 and TRBJ2-7, with 9 bases lining up with TRBD1. The CDR3 extends over 17 amino acids. CDR1 and CDR2 (germline): SGHNT, YENEEA. J was trimmed by 2 bases and V by 2 bases; bases with no gene match: 10.

This chain uses TRBV24-1 with TRBJ1-1; no definite D call. Germline lookup yields CDR1 KGHDR and CDR2 SFDVKD. The CDR3 length is 11 residues. The V gene lost 7 bases and the J gene lost 0 bases, with 2 bases spanning the gap. The CDR3 bases are TGTGCCACCAGCTTGAACACTGAAGCTTTCTTT. Its protein is CATSLNTEAFF.

V gene TRBV5-5 combines with J gene TRBJ2-3, with TRBD2 as a possible D gene (5 bases). The CDR3 spans 15 residues. CDR1 and CDR2 (germline): SGHKS, YYEKEE (reference sequence). V lost 6 bases to trimming and J lost 3 bases, with 17 bases between them. The CDR3 sequence: CASTGMRARTDTQYF. CDR3 in DNA: TGTGCCAGCACGGGAATGAGGGCGCGAACAGATACGCAGTATTTT.

In its sample, this clone was seen once. The rearrangement joins TRBV6-1 to TRBJ2-7; TRBD1 agrees at 7 bases. V trimming: 0 bases; J trimming: 3 bases; junction bases outside the gene matches: 8. This CDR3 spans 16 amino acids. The V gene's germline CDR1 is MNHNS and CDR2 SASEGT. In nucleotides, the CDR3 is TGTGCCAGCAGTGAAGCGACAGGCTCAGGGGGCTACGAGCAGTACTTC. Translated, it gives CASSEATGSGGYEQYF.

CDR3 nucleotides: TGTGCCAGCAGCGCAACCGGGACCGGGGAGCTGTTTTTT. Its protein is CASSATGTGELFF. The rearrangement links TRBV9 to TRBJ2-2, with D uncertain. Per germline, CDR1 SGDLS and CDR2 YYNGEE. This CDR3 comprises 13 residues. V lost 3 bases and J 5 bases, leaving 8 bases between the germline ends.

This chain connects TRBV3-1 (or the pseudogene TRBV3-2) to TRBJ1-1, with D possibly matching TRBD1 (5 bases). The CDR3 has 15 residues. V was pared by 6 bases and J by 2 bases, with 16 bases between. Germline-derived CDR1 and CDR2 are LGHDT and YNNKEL (reference sequence). CDR3 region: CASSHSGRVNTEAFF. CDR3 sequence (DNA): TGTGCCAGCAGTCACTCCGGCAGGGTAAACACTGAAGCTTTCTTT.

The sample holds a few counts of this clone. The chain links TRBV4-3 to TRBJ2-2; weak D call: TRBD1 (6 bases). Germline loops: CDR1 LGHNA, CDR2 YSLEER. The CDR3 sequence is 17 residues long. The V end lost 0 bases, the J end lost 4 bases, and 15 bases lay between the germline ends. The DNA of the CDR3 is TGCGCCAGCAGCCAAGATAGCCAGGGGTCACCCACCGGGGAGCTGTTTTTT. It codes for CASSQDSQGSPTGELFF.

The J gene is TRBJ2-1, the V gene TRBV10-2, with TRBD2 matching over 12 bases. V lost 6 bases to trimming and J lost 9 bases; unmatched junction nucleotides: 6. The germline CDR1 and CDR2 sequences are WSHSY and SAAADI. The CDR3 length is 14 residues. The DNA for the CDR3 is TGCGCCAGCAGACCTAGCGGGGGGGCTGGTGAGCAGTTCTTC. As protein: CASRPSGGAGEQFF.

The chain joins TRBV11-2 to TRBJ2-3; TRBD2 is a possible D gene (6 bases). This CDR3 spans 14 amino acids. Trimming shortened V by 5 bases and J by 3 bases, and 12 bases separated the two germline ends. CDR1 is SGHAT and CDR2 is FQNNGV in the germline V gene. As DNA, the CDR3 is TGTGCCAGCAGCCTAATGGGGGGAACAGATACGCAGTATTTT. This codes for CASSLMGGTDTQYF. The entire variable domain, with the rest obtained from reference TRBV11-2 and TRBJ2-3, is as follows: EAGVAQSPRYKIIEKRQSVAFWCNPISGHATLYWYQQILGQGPKLLIQFQNNGVVDDSQLPKDRFSAERLKGVDSTLKIQPAKLEDSAVYLCASSLMGGTDTQYFGPGTRLTVL.

The rearrangement joins TRBV2 to TRBJ2-5; tentatively, D is TRBD2 (5 bases). V lost 7 bases and J lost 7, with 19 bases in between. The CDR3 loop spans 14 amino acids. The germline CDR1 and CDR2 sequences are SNHLY and FYNNEI. The CDR3 nucleotides read TGTGCCAGCATTGATCTTGGGCGCGAGGGGACCCAGTACTTC. It yields the protein CASIDLGREGTQYF.

This chain connects TRBV6-6 to TRBJ2-7, with TRBD1 identical over 10 bases. Germline loops: CDR1 MNHNY, CDR2 SVGAGI (reference sequence). The CDR3 extends over 15 amino acids. The junction had 7 bases not matched to a gene; V was cut back by 5 bases and J by 3 bases. This CDR3 reads CASSNPGQGGYEQYF. Here the CDR3 DNA reads TGTGCCAGCAGTAACCCTGGACAGGGGGGCTACGAGCAGTACTTC.

The V gene is TRBV13, the J gene TRBJ2-3; 11 nucleotides align to TRBD2. The J segment lost 4 bases and the V segment lost 5 bases, leaving 8 bases of the junction unmatched. This CDR3 spans 16 amino acids. In germline, CDR1 is PRHDT, CDR2 FYEKMQ (reference sequence). This CDR3 is CASSGRLAGYSDTQYF. The DNA for the CDR3 is TGTGCCAGCAGCGGTCGACTAGCGGGGTATTCAGATACGCAGTATTTT.

The chain links TRBV7-9 to TRBJ1-6; D gene ambiguous. Trimming stripped 5 bases from V and 10 bases from J, with 9 bases between. Germline V CDR1 and CDR2: SEHNR, FQNEAQ (reference sequence). This CDR3 spans 12 amino acids. Here the CDR3 reads CASSLQTSPLHF. In nucleotides, the CDR3 is TGTGCCAGCAGCCTACAGACCTCACCCCTCCACTTT.

The V gene is TRBV9, the J gene TRBJ2-7, with 7 nucleotides matching TRBD1. Trimming at V came to 3 bases and at J to 0 bases, leaving 3 bases not matched to a gene. Germline V gene data show CDR1 as SGDLS and CDR2 as YYNGEE. This CDR3 is built from 14 residues. DNA for the CDR3: TGTGCCAGCAGCGGTTACAGGGGCTCCTACGAGCAGTACTTC. Translation: CASSGYRGSYEQYF. The variable domain in full, with the rest retrieved from reference TRBV9 and TRBJ2-7, is DSGVTQTPKHLITATGQRVTLRCSPRSGDLSVYWYQQSLDQGLQFLIQYYNGEERAKGNILERFSAQQFPDLHSELNLSSLELGDSALYFCASSGYRGSYEQYFGPGTRLTVT.

The gene calls are TRBV21-1 and TRBJ1-1; the table names TRBD1, a call not compared with the DNA. TRBV21-1 is listed as a pseudogene. The CDR3 has 17 residues. CDR3 sequence: CASSMGPQGAGDTEAFF. The DNA of the CDR3 is TGTGCCAGCAGCATGGGACCGCAGGGGGCCGGGGACACTGAAGCTTTCTTT.